The clone carrying this T cell receptor beta chain was detected only once. V was pared by 3 bases and J by 2 bases, with 3 bases of the junction left unmatched. CDR3 length equals 15 residues. The germline gives CDR1 LGHDT, CDR2 YNNKEL (reference sequence). The table came from immunoSEQ multiplex PCR; TCRdb's copy has only in-frame clones and leaves some out. Of about 310,000 clones listed, approximately 85% are singletons. All enrollees were about 18 to 89 years old and from roughly 22 US areas. The data belong to a study of blood T cell repertoires in COVID-19. Study information: Specimens from acute and convalescent COVID-19 originated in the United States, Italy and Spain. Sample material is recorded as cDNA or gDNA derived from T cells, B-cell-depleted T cells, or PBMCs.

This chain connects TRBV3-1 (or the pseudogene TRBV3-2) to TRBJ1-1, with TRBD1 matching over 10 bases. Sequencing input: PBMCs or T cells enriched from blood (not recorded which). This sequence was found in a man aged 30 to 39 who had recovered from COVID-19. The CDR3 nucleotides read TGTGCCAGCAGCCAGGGGACAGGGGTTAACACTGAAGCTTTCTTT. It codes for CASSQGTGVNTEAFF.